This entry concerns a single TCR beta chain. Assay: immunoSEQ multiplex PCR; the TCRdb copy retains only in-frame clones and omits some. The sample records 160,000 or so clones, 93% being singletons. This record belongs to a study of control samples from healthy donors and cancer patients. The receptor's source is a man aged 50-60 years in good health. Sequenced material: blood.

CDR3 bases: TGTGCCAGCAGCACGACAGGGAACTACAATGAGCAGTTCTTC. It codes for CASSTTGNYNEQFF. The chain links TRBV11-3 to TRBJ2-1, with 7 bases matching TRBD1. The CDR3 totals 14 residues. Unmatched junction bases numbered 4, after V lost 5 bases and J lost 3 bases. Looked up from germline, CDR1 is SGHNT and CDR2 is YENEEA.